The entry below gives a single T cell receptor beta chain sequence along with its context. This clone was recorded only once. Its antigen is currently not known. No base quality values were provided; no much bigger clone lies one nucleotide off. In Seattle, one collaborating source enrolled patients while the infection was active and tracked those patients longitudinally over the course of disease. Whole blood was collected in K2EDTA tubes by collaborating institutions according to the institutions' own protocols. For TCRbeta analysis, collaborator samples were shipped as frozen whole blood, as isolated PBMCs, or as DNA extracted from either sample type. This record comes from a study of blood T cell repertoires in COVID-19 (dated by TCRdb to the early 2020s). For the wider study: Samples from collaborators originated in the United States, Italy and Spain and spanned both the acute and convalescent phases of COVID-19. The prospective study material was composed of cDNA or gDNA derived from T cells, B-cell-depleted T cells, or PBMCs. Subjects who had been exposed to COVID-19, were actively infected with it, or had recovered from it provided the deeply sampled blood TCRbeta repertoires that made up the dataset. The repertoires were released in a freely available public database meant as a resource for research on the immune response to SARS-CoV-2. Samples came from the ongoing ImmuneRACE study (first 160 participants) plus 1,254 subjects from 6 global collaborators. The sample metadata nearly always contained a de-identified subject ID, COVID-19 status, age in years and sex. Where available, HLA class I and class II types were obtained from metadata supplied by the sample provider rather than from assay-based typing.

The germline V gene provides CDR1 SGDLS and CDR2 YYNGEE. The CDR3 starts with the cysteine, ends with the phenylalanine, and has 15 residues. The only DNA kept is the CDR3, 45 bases in frame from the first base. V lost 3 bases and J lost 7 bases, and the count of bases not matched to a germline gene is 9. TCRbeta CDR3 regions were amplified from genomic DNA by means of the immunoSEQ Assay, a bias-controlled multiplex PCR. For the original study's pipeline: The number of nucleated cells in each sample was estimated by amplification of reference gene primers within the assay. To quantify the absolute abundance of each unique TCRbeta CDR3 rearrangement, sequence reads were collapsed and filtered. For each sample, productive Simpson clonality was calculated as the square root of Simpson's diversity index across productive rearrangements. Entries here come from immuneACCESS through TCRdb and include only in-frame sequences with V and J called. Some clones fail to appear in such tables; in the studies checked, an unresolved V gene covers under half of the shortfall, and the cause of the remainder is unknown. D and trimming were read from the DNA, whereas the V and J calls and clone size are those reported in that table. The sample table holds about 170,000 clones, of which around 90% were seen once. Around 5.1% of the sample is taken by the ten largest.

Here is what the overall study found, with its caveats: Clinical and demographic metadata were provided uncurated, with the amount varying by source and participant.

Sequencing input: peripheral blood. Recombination linked TRBV9 to TRBJ2-2; 7 central bases correspond to TRBD1. The clonotype originates from a man between 18 and 29 years old with COVID-19, enrolled during active disease. The DNA sequence reads TGTGCCAGCAGCGCTCAGACAGGGTTGTACGGGGAGCTGTTTTTT. Translated, it gives CASSAQTGLYGELFF.